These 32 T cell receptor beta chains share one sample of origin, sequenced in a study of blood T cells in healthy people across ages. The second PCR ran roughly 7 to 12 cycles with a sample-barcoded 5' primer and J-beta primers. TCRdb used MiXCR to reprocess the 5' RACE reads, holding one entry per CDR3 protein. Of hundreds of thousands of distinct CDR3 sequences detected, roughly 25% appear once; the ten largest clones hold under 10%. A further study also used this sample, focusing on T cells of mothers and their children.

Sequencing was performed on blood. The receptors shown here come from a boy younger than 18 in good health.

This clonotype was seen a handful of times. CDR3 sequence: CASSPSRAYEQYF. For the CDR3, the DNA is TGTGCCAGCAGTCCGTCGAGGGCCTACGAGCAGTACTTC. The chain joins TRBV7-6 to TRBJ2-5, with D possibly TRBD2 on 5 matching bases. Gene TRBJ2-7 matches the end of the DNA better, so the J call may be wrong. The length of the CDR3 is 13 residues. In germline, CDR1 is SGHVS, CDR2 FNYEAQ.

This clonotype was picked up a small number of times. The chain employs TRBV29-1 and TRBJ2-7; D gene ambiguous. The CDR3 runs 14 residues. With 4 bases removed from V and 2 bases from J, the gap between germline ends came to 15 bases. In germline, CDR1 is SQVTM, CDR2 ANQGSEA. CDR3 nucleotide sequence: TGCAGCGTTGGTCTGGGTTCAGCTCCCTACGAGCAGTACTTC. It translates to CSVGLGSAPYEQYF.

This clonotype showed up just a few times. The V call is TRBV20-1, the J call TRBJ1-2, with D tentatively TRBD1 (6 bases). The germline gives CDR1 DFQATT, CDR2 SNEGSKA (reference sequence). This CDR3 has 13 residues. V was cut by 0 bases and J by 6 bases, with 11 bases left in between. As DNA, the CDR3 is TGCAGTGCTAGAGACTACAGGGTCGATGGCTACACCTTC. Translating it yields CSARDYRVDGYTF.

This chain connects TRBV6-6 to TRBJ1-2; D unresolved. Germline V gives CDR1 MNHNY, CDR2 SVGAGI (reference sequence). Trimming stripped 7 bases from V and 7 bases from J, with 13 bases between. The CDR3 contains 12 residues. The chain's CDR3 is CASITPRRGYTF. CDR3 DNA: TGTGCCAGCATTACTCCCAGGCGTGGCTACACCTTC.

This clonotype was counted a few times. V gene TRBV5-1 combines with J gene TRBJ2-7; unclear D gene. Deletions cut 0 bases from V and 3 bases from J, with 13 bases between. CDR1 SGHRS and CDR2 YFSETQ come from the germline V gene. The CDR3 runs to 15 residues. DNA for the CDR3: TGCGCCAGCAGCTTGGCCGGCAGCGACAACTACGAGCAGTACTTC. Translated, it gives CASSLAGSDNYEQYF. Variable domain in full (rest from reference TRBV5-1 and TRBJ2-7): KAGVTQTPRYLIKTRGQQVTLSCSPISGHRSVSWYQQTPGQGLQFLFEYFSETQRNKGNFPGRFSGRQFSNSRSEMNVSTLELGDSALYLCASSLAGSDNYEQYFGPGTRLTVT.

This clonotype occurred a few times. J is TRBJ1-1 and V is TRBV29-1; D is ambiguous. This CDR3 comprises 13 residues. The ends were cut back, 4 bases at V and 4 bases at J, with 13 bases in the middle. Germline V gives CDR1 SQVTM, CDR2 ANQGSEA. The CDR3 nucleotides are TGCAGCGTTGGGAGGGTGATGGGCACTGAAGCTTTCTTT. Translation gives CSVGRVMGTEAFF.

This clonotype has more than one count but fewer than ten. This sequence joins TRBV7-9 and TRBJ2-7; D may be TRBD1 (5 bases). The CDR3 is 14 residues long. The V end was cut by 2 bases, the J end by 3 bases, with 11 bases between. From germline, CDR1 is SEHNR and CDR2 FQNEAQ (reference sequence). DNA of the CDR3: TGTGCCAGCAGCTTATCAGGGTTGGACTACGAGCAGTACTTC. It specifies CASSLSGLDYEQYF.

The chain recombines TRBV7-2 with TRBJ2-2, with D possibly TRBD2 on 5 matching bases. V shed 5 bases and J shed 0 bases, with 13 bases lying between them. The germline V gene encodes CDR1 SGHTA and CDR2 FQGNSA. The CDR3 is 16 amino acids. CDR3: CASSGELVANTGELFF. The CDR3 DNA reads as TGTGCCAGCAGCGGTGAACTAGTCGCGAACACCGGGGAGCTGTTTTTT.

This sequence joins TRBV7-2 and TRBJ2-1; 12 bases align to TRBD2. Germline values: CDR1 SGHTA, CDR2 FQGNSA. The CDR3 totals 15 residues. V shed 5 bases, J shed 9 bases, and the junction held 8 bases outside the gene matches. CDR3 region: CASSLTSGGGSEQFF. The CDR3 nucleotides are TGTGCCAGCAGCCTGACTAGCGGGGGTGGGAGTGAGCAGTTCTTC.

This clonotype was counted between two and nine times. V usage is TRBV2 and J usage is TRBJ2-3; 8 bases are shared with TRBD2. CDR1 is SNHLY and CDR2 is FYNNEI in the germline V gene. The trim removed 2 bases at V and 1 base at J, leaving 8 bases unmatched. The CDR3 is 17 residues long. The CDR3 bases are TGTGCCAGCAGTGAACCTATAGCGGGGACCCGCACAGATACGCAGTATTTT. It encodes CASSEPIAGTRTDTQYF.

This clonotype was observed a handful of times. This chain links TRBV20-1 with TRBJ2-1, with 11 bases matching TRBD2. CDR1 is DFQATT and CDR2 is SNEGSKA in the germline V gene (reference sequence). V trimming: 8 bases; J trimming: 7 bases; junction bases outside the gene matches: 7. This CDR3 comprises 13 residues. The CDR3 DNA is TGCAGTCAACTAGCGGGAGAAAGGAATGAGCAGTTCTTC. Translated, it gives CSQLAGERNEQFF.

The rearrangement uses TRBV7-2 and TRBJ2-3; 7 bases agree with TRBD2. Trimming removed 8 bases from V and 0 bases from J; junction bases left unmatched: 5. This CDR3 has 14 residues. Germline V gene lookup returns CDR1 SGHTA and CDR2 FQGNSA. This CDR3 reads CASVSGVSTDTQYF. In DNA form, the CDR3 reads TGTGCCAGCGTGAGCGGGGTTAGCACAGATACGCAGTATTTT.

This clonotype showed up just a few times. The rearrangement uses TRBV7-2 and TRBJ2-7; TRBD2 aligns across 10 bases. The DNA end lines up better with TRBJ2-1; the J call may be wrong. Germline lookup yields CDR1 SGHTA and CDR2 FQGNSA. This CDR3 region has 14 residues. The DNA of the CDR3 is TGTGCCAGCAGCCCTGATCTAGCGGGAGTAGGGCAGTTCTTC. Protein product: CASSPDLAGVGQFF.

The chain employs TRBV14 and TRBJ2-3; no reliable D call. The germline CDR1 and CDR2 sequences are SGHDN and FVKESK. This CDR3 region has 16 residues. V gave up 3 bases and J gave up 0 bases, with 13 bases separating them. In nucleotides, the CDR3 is TGTGCCAGCAGCCATTTCCCCCTGGGTAGCACAGATACGCAGTATTTT. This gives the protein CASSHFPLGSTDTQYF.

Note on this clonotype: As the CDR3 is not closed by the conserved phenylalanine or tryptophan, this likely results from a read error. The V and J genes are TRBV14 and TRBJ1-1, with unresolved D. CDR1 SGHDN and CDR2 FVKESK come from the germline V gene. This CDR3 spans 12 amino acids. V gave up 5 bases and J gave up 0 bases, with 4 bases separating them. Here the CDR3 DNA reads TGTGCCAGCAGCGGCCTGAACACTGAAGCTTTCCTT. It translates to CASSGLNTEAFL.

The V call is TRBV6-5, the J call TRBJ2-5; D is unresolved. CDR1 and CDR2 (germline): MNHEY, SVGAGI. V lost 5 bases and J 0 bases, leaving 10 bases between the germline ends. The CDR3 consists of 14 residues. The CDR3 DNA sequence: TGTGCCAGCAGTCCGCGTCGGGACCAAGAGACCCAGTACTTC. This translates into CASSPRRDQETQYF.

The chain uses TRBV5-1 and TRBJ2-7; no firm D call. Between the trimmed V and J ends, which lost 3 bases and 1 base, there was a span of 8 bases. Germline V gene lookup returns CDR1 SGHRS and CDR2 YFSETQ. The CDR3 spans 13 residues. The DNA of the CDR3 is TGCGCCAGCAGCTATTACAGTTCCTACGAGCAGTACTTC. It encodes CASSYYSSYEQYF.

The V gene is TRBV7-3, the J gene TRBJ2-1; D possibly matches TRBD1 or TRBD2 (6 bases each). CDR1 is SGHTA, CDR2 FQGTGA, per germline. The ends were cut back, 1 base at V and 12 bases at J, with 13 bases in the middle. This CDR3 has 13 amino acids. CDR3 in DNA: TGTGCCAGCAGCTTAAGGGGGGCGCTTGGGCAGTTCTTC. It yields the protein CASSLRGALGQFF.

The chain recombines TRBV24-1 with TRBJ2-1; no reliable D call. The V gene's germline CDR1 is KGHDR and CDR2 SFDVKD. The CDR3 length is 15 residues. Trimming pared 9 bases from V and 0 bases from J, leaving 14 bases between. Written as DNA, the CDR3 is TGTGCCACCTCGGCCGAACCAAACTCCTACAATGAGCAGTTCTTC. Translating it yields CATSAEPNSYNEQFF.

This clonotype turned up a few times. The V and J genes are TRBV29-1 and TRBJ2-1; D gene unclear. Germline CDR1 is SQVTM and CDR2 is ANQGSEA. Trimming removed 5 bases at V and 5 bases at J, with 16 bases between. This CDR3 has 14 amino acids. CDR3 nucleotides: TGCAGCGTTAGCCTCCGTTTGGTCGACAATGAGCAGTTCTTC. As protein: CSVSLRLVDNEQFF.

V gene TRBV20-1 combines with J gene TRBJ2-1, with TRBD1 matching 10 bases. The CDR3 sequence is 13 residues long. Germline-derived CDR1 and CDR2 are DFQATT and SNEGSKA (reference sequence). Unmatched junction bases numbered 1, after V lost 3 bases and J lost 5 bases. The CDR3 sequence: CSARGTGDNEQFF. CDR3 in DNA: TGCAGTGCTAGGGGGACAGGGGACAATGAGCAGTTCTTC.

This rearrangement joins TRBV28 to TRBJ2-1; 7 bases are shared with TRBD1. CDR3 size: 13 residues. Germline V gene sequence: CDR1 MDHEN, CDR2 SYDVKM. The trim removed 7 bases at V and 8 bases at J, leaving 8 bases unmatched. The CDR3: CASTPGGNDEQFF. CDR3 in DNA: TGTGCCAGCACTCCAGGGGGTAACGATGAGCAGTTCTTC.

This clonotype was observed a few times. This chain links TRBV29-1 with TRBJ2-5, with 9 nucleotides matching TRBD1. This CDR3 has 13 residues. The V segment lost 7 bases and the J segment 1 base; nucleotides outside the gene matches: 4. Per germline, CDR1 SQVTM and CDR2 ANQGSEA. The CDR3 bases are TGCAGCGGGGGGACAGGGTCCCAAGAGACCCAGTACTTC. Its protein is CSGGTGSQETQYF.

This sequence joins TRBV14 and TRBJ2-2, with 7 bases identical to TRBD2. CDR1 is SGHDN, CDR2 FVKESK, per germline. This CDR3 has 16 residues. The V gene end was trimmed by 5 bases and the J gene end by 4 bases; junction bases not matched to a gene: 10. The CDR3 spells CASSSVQRGFTGELFF. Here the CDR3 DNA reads TGTGCCAGCAGCTCAGTCCAGCGGGGCTTCACCGGGGAGCTGTTTTTT.

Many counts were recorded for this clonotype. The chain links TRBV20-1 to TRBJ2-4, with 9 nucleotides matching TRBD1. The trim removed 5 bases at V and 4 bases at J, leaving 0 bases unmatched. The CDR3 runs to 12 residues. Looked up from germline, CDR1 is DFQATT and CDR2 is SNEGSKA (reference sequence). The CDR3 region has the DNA TGCAGTGCTGGGACAGGGAAAAACATTCAGTACTTC. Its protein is CSAGTGKNIQYF.

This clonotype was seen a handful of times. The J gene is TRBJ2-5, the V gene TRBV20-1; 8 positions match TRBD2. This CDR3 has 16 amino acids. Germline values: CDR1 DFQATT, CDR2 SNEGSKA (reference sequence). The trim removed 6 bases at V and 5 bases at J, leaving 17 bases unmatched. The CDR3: CSALGLAIDFLETQYF. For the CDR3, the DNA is TGCAGTGCCCTCGGACTAGCTATTGACTTTCTCGAGACCCAGTACTTC.

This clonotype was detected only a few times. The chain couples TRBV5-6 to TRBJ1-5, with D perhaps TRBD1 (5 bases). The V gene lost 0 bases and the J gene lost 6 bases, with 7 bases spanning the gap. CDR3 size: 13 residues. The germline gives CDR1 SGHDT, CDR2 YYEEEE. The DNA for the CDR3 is TGTGCCAGCAGCTTGGGGGGGACTCAGCCCCAGCATTTT. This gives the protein CASSLGGTQPQHF.

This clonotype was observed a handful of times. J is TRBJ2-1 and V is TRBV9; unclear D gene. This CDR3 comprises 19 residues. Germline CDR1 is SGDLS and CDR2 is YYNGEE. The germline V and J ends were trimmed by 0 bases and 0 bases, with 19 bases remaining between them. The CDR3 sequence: CASSVGRQYYFSSYNEQFF. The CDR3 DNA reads TGTGCCAGCAGCGTAGGGAGACAATATTATTTCAGCTCCTACAATGAGCAGTTCTTC.

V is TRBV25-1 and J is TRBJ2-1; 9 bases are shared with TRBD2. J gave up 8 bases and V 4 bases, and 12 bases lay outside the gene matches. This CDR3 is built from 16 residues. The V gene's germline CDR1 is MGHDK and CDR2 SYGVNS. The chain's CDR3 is CASSAPVGGRAYEQFF. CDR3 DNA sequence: TGTGCCAGCAGTGCCCCAGTGGGCGGGAGGGCATATGAGCAGTTCTTC.

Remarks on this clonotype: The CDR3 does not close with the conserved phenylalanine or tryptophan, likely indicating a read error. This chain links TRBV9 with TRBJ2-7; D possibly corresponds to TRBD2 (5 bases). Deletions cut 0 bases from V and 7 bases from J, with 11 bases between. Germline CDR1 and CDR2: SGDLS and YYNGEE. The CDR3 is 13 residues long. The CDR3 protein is CASSVGGGGEQYL. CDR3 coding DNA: TGTGCCAGCAGCGTAGGAGGTGGCGGGGAGCAGTACCTC.

The CDR3 protein is CSVVQGGTTNEKLFF. Written as DNA, the CDR3 is TGCAGCGTTGTTCAGGGAGGGACAACTAATGAAAAACTGTTTTTT. The rearrangement uses TRBV29-1 and TRBJ1-4; possibly TRBD1 for D (5 bases). Germline loops: CDR1 SQVTM, CDR2 ANQGSEA. CDR3 length: 15 residues. The V end lost 4 bases, the J end lost 0 bases, and 12 bases lay between the germline ends.

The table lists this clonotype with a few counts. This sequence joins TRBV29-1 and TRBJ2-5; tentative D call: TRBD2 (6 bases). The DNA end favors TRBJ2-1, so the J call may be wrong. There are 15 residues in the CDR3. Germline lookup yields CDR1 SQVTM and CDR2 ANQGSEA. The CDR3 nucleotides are TGCAGCGTTGAGGGGACTGTCCACACGAACAATGAGCAGTTCTTC. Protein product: CSVEGTVHTNNEQFF.